Listed below are T cell receptor beta chains from one sample, sequenced in a study of PD-1 blockade in mismatch repair-deficient tumors. Only in-frame clones appear in the TCRdb table, and some are missing; sequencing was by immunoSEQ multiplex PCR. The sample lists about 68,000 clones; around four fifths were seen once. The input for sequencing was peripheral blood, taken 2 weeks after starting pembrolizumab. The receptors stem from an adult with mismatch repair-deficient cancer. Both conserved end residues are part of each CDR3. The D gene is left open where the match is weak. Size values are once, few and many counts, or a class for expanded clones, and some rows have none.

>TRBJ2-1|NA|TRBV27|NA
TGTGCCAGCAAGGTGGAGACAGGAACCTACAATGAGCAGTTCTTC
CASKVETGTYNEQFF
>TRBJ1-3|NA|TRBV9|NA
TGTGCCAGCAGCGTAGATCCAATCTCTGGAAACACCATATATTTT
CASSVDPISGNTIYF
>TRBJ2-7|few|TRBV27|TRBD2
TGTGCCAGCAGTTTTTGGGCGGCAGGCCTAGCGGGAGGTGCCTACGAGCAGTACTTC
CASSFWAAGLAGGAYEQYF
>TRBJ2-3|NA|TRBV6-1|TRBD2
TGTGCCAGCAGTGAACAACTAGCGGGAGGTGGTGATACGCAGTATTTT
CASSEQLAGGGDTQYF
>TRBJ2-3|once|TRBV5-6|NA
TGTGCCAGCAGCTGGACGGGCACAGATACGCAGTATTTT
CASSWTGTDTQYF
>TRBJ2-3|NA|TRBV6-1|NA
TGTGCCAGCAAACCCTTGGGGACAGATACGCAGTATTTT
CASKPLGTDTQYF
>TRBJ2-2|NA|TRBV7-2|TRBD2
TGTGCCAGCAGCCCACGGAAGACTAGCGGAAACACCGGGGAGCTGTTTTTT
CASSPRKTSGNTGELFF
>TRBJ2-3|NA|TRBV5-6|NA
TGTGCCAGCAGCTCCTTATCCAGCGGAGGATCTGATACGCAGTATTTT
CASSSLSSGGSDTQYF
>TRBJ2-7|once|TRBV27|TRBD2
TGTGCCAGCAGTTTATTAAGAACTTGGTCGCCGGGACTAGCGGGAGGGTCCTACGAGCAGTACTTC
CASSLLRTWSPGLAGGSYEQYF
>TRBJ2-3|NA|TRBV10-3|NA
TGTGCCATCAGTGGGTTGGGACTTACGCAGTATTTT
CAISGLGLTQYF
>TRBJ2-4|NA|TRBV9|NA
TGTGCCAGCAGCGTAGATCTGGACAGCGAAAACATTCAGTACTTC
CASSVDLDSENIQYF
>TRBJ2-1|NA|TRBV7-2|NA
TGTGCCAGCAGCTTAGGGGACATCTCATCCCAGCAGTTCTTC
CASSLGDISSQQFF
>TRBJ1-1|NA|TRBV4-1|NA
TGCGCCAGCAGCCAAGAGCCCCGAGGAGGGCTGAACACTGAAGCTTTCTTT
CASSQEPRGGLNTEAFF
>TRBJ2-7|once|TRBV11-2|NA
TGTGCCAGCAGCTTAGATGGGTTGGGCCTATCCTACGAGCAGTACTTC
CASSLDGLGLSYEQYF
>TRBJ2-5|NA|TRBV5-4|TRBD1
TGTGCCAGCAGCTGGGGACAGCAACAAGAGACCCAGTACTTC
CASSWGQQQETQYF
>TRBJ1-5|NA|TRBV30|NA
TGTGCCTGGAATATTCAGGGCAGCAATCAGCCCCAGCATTTT
CAWNIQGSNQPQHF
>TRBJ2-4|NA|TRBV27|NA
TGTGCCAGCAGCCCCTCCGGGAGAAACATTCAGTACTTC
CASSPSGRNIQYF
>TRBJ1-1|NA|TRBV2|NA
TGTGCCAGCAGTGATCCGAACACTGAAGCTTTCTTT
CASSDPNTEAFF
>TRBJ1-1|NA|TRBV7-2|NA
TGTGCCAGCAGGCACCGGGACCGGCTCTACACTGAAGCTTTCTTT
CASRHRDRLYTEAFF
>TRBJ1-5|NA|TRBV18|TRBD1
TGTGCCAGCTCAGTCCAGAGACAGGGGAATAGCAATCAGCCCCAGCATTTT
CASSVQRQGNSNQPQHF
>TRBJ2-5|NA|TRBV6-6|TRBD1
TGTGCCAGCAGTCGGACAGGGGCGACACAAGAGACCCAGTACTTC
CASSRTGATQETQYF
>TRBJ1-2|few|TRBV30|NA
TGTGCCTGGAGTGTAAGAGTGTTTGGCTACACCTTC
CAWSVRVFGYTF
>TRBJ1-1|NA|TRBV4-3|NA
TGCGCCAGCAGCCAAGAGAGGGGATCCACTGAAGCTTTCTTT
CASSQERGSTEAFF
>TRBJ2-1|NA|TRBV9|TRBD2
TGTGCCAGCAGCGCGACTAGCGGGATTATTTACAATGAGCAGTTCTTC
CASSATSGIIYNEQFF
>TRBJ2-7|NA|TRBV6-6|NA
TGTGCCAGCAGTCCCATTGGGGGGAGCTCCTACGAGCAGTACTTC
CASSPIGGSSYEQYF